What follows describes a single T cell receptor beta chain. Its target is not known. This CDR3 has 15 amino acids. Germline CDR1 reads LNHDA; CDR2 reads SQIVND (reference sequence). The V gene lost 6 bases and the J gene lost 4 bases, with 18 bases spanning the gap. Profiling relied on immunoSEQ multiplex PCR, and the TCRdb table lists in-frame clones only, not all of them. The sample records about 74,000 clones, less than 85% being singletons. This specimen comes from a study of T cells in localized non-small cell lung cancer. Regarding the study as a whole: Adjacent lung exhibited a median of approximately 50 among the 100 most abundant tumor clones. In uninvolved adjacent lung, T cell clonality reached its highest value, exceeding tumor. The study linked higher blood T cell density to longer overall survival.

The genes are TRBV19 and TRBJ1-1; tentative D call: TRBD1 (5 bases). The sequenced sample was peripheral blood, obtained before any cancer treatment. This receptor was identified in a female donor over 55 with stage I lung adenocarcinoma. The chain's CDR3 is CASSRGQGWGTEAFF. The DNA for the CDR3 is TGTGCCAGTAGCCGAGGTCAGGGCTGGGGCACTGAAGCTTTCTTT.